These T cell receptor beta chains were read from a single sample in a study of STAT5B mutations in CD4+ large granular lymphocyte leukemia. Here immunoSEQ multiplex PCR was the method, and the copy in TCRdb shows in-frame clones only, minus some. The repertoire holds about 40,000 clones, around 84% seen once, with under 0.4% in the top ten. The sample was CD4+ T cells from blood buffy coats. The receptors stem from a human donor in good health. Each CDR3 is given with its conserved first and last residue. D genes are given only for firm matches. Not all rows give a size; the values are once, few, many and, for expanded clones, a class.

TRBD1,TRBJ1-6,TRBV2,-,CASSGYRGRSPLHF,TGTGCCAGCAGTGGCTACAGGGGCCGGTCACCCCTCCACTTT
TRBD1,TRBJ1-2,TRBV18,-,CASSPSTGESFYGYTF,TGTGCCAGCTCACCTTCGACAGGGGAGTCGTTCTATGGCTACACCTTC
-,TRBJ2-2,TRBV4-1,-,CASSPREGATGELFF,TGCGCCAGCAGCCCCCGGGAGGGGGCAACCGGGGAGCTGTTTTTT
-,TRBJ1-2,TRBV15,-,CATSRGDGQVWGYTF,TGTGCCACCAGCAGGGGAGATGGGCAGGTTTGGGGCTACACCTTC
TRBD2,TRBJ2-5,TRBV27,-,CASSQTRTVLAGEQETQYF,TGTGCCAGCAGTCAGACCCGAACTGTACTAGCGGGGGAGCAAGAGACCCAGTACTTC
TRBD1,TRBJ1-6,TRBV5-8,once,CASSFQGGNSPLHF,TGTGCCAGCAGCTTTCAGGGGGGTAATTCACCCCTCCACTTT
-,TRBJ1-5,TRBV5-1,-,CASSPAGYSNQPQHF,TGCGCCAGCAGCCCCGCGGGGTATAGCAATCAGCCCCAGCATTTT
-,TRBJ2-1,TRBV11-3,-,CASSLRPVPYNEQFF,TGTGCCAGCAGCTTAAGACCCGTACCTTACAATGAGCAGTTCTTC
TRBD2,TRBJ2-2,TRBV27,-,CASSLITSGNTGELFF,TGTGCCAGCAGTTTGATTACTAGCGGGAACACCGGGGAGCTGTTTTTT
-,TRBJ2-1,TRBV28,-,CASSRPTGRDEQFF,TGTGCCAGCAGCCGACCGACAGGGAGGGATGAGCAGTTCTTC
-,TRBJ2-3,TRBV20-1,once,CSARNPDTQYF,TGCAGTGCTAGGAATCCAGATACGCAGTATTTT
TRBD2,TRBJ2-1,TRBV4-1,once,CASSQDNLAGVGAYNEQFF,TGCGCCAGCAGCCAAGATAACCTAGCGGGAGTAGGAGCCTACAATGAGCAGTTCTTC
TRBD1,TRBJ1-2,TRBV11-2,-,CASSPGGAGSAPYGYTF,TGTGCCAGCAGCCCAGGGGGGGCAGGCTCTGCTCCCTATGGCTACACCTTC
-,TRBJ1-6,TRBV5-1,once,CASSLGPGYNSPLHF,TGCGCCAGCAGCTTGGGCCCAGGCTATAATTCACCCCTCCACTTT
TRBD1,TRBJ2-7,TRBV11-2,-,CASSTGTGVGYEQYF,TGTGCCAGCAGTACCGGGACAGGGGTTGGCTACGAGCAGTACTTC
-,TRBJ2-2,TRBV7-9,-,CASSLSMNTGELFF,TGTGCCAGCAGCTTAAGTATGAACACCGGGGAGCTGTTTTTT
-,TRBJ1-6,TRBV4-2,-,CASSQEGGHSPLHF,TGTGCCAGCAGCCAAGAGGGGGGTCATTCACCCCTCCACTTT
-,TRBJ1-1,TRBV29-1,-,CSVTGYMNTEAFF,TGCAGCGTTACAGGATATATGAACACTGAAGCTTTCTTT
-,TRBJ1-2,TRBV7-3,-,CASSLDSQGANYGYTF,TGTGCCAGCAGCTTAGATTCACAGGGAGCTAACTATGGCTACACCTTC
-,TRBJ1-3,TRBV7-9,once,CASHRVFISGNTIYF,TGTGCCAGCCACAGGGTTTTCATCTCCGGAAACACCATATATTTT
TRBD1,TRBJ2-3,TRBV6-4,-,CASSSDRGTDTQYF,TGTGCCAGCAGTTCGGACAGGGGGACAGATACGCAGTATTTT
-,TRBJ1-5,TRBV2,-,CASRESSGNRPQHF,TGTGCCAGCAGGGAGAGTTCAGGCAATCGGCCCCAGCATTTT
-,TRBJ1-2,TRBV28,-,CASRQNYGYTF,TGTGCCAGCAGGCAGAACTATGGCTACACCTTC
-,TRBJ2-3,TRBV7-3,-,CASSLGPSTDTQYF,TGTGCCAGCAGCTTAGGCCCAAGCACAGATACGCAGTATTTT